Reported below is one T cell receptor (beta chain). The antigen remains undetermined. The data stem from a study of regulatory T cells in long-lasting Graves disease. Study-wide points: Whereas new patients shared 966 public clonotypes, persistent patients shared more, at some 2,700.

The time point: newly diagnosed GD, antithyroid drugs for less than 3 months. Scientists built the TCR library using RNA that was extracted from PBMCs. Germline V gene lookup returns CDR1 WNHNN and CDR2 SYGVQD (reference sequence). V was clipped by 2 bases and J by 3 bases, with 22 bases between them. The CDR3 is made up of 18 amino acids. iRepertoire HTBI primers and Arm-PCR of CDR3 regions built TCR beta libraries. TCRdb processed the multiplex PCR reads anew with MiXCR; each CDR3 protein has one entry. Of about 620,000 distinct CDR3 sequences detected, roughly 15% appear once; the ten largest clones hold 15% to 20%. The sample was also linked to a second study, of T cells in Graves' hyperthyroidism and ophthalmopathy.

The sequenced sample was peripheral blood mononuclear cells (PBMCs), obtained at new diagnosis, from a patient treated with antithyroid drugs. The receptor was derived from a woman aged 25 to 39 with Graves disease. The chain uses TRBV10-1 and TRBJ1-2, with D possibly TRBD1 on 6 matching bases. CDR3 DNA sequence: TGCGCCAGCAGTGAGCTTCGCCAAAGGGGGGGGCTCGACTATGGCTACACCTTC. It is translated as CASSELRQRGGLDYGYTF.